This T cell receptor (beta chain) was recovered during a study of beta chain features in type 1 diabetes. Study information: Patients looked much like healthy donors when it came to age, gender and cell yields. Findings and caveats of the study: The naive, central memory and Treg TCRB repertoires looked more alike in patients than they did in healthy donors. In all four CD4+ subsets, TCRB CDR3 length was significantly, moderately reduced in type 1 diabetes. For type 1 diabetes patients, VDJ junctions showed fewer insertions and more deletions. The question of HLA type influencing TCRB rearrangement was one that remained unresolved here.

In the case of this clone: Its antigen is undetermined.

Every bit of the isolated RNA underwent reverse transcription, so sequencing read expressed TCRB transcripts. The repertoire was sequenced with immunoSEQ multiplex PCR; TCRdb's copy has only in-frame clones and lacks some. The sample records over 200,000 clones, roughly a tenth being singletons. Trimming removed 7 bases at V and 3 bases at J, with 12 bases between. CDR3 length equals 13 residues. Germline CDR1 MRHNA, CDR2 SNTAGT. Material: naive CD4+ T cells from blood. The receptor's source is a man aged 25 to 40 with type 1 diabetes. This sequence joins TRBV6-4 and TRBJ1-2; D remains ambiguous. CDR3 DNA: TGTGCCAGCACCTACCCGGGTTACTATGGCTACACCTTC. It translates to CASTYPGYYGYTF.